The next 16 T cell receptor beta chains were all read from a single sample in a study of cytomegalovirus exposure and HLA in healthy donors. The primer mix had 60 Vbeta and 13 Jbeta primers. Clones were read by immunoSEQ multiplex PCR, and TCRdb kept only the in-frame ones, dropping some. The sample data list about 150,000 clones. The sequencing sample was made of PBMCs. The receptors were gathered from a woman in her fifties or sixties in good health and CMV-seronegative.

Remarks on this clone: Compared with germline, one end of the junction differs, possibly owing to a read error. The chain employs TRBV30 and TRBJ1-3; 7 bases fit TRBD1. CDR1 is GTSNPN, CDR2 SVGIG, per germline (reference sequence). The CDR3 totals 14 residues. Here the CDR3 DNA reads TGTGCCTGGGGCTACAGGGGAGCTGGAAACACCGTATATTTT. Amino acids: CAWGYRGAGNTVYF.

The rearrangement uses TRBV7-2 and TRBJ2-7; 9 bases agree with TRBD1. The V and J ends lost 5 bases and 5 bases, in that order; junction bases with no gene match: 13. Germline CDR1 is SGHTA and CDR2 is FQGNSA. The CDR3 has 16 amino acids. The CDR3 sequence: CASSVGAPGQGHEQYF. The CDR3 region has the DNA TGTGCCAGCAGCGTCGGAGCGCCGGGACAGGGCCACGAGCAGTACTTC.

This chain links TRBV6-1 with TRBJ1-5, with a possible D match to TRBD1 (5 bases). The CDR3 is 15 amino acids. CDR1 is MNHNS and CDR2 is SASEGT in the germline V gene. V was trimmed by 7 bases and J by 1 base, leaving 14 bases between them. The CDR3 nucleotides are TGTGCCAGCACCCCAATCAGGGCCAGCAATCAGCCCCAGCATTTT. Protein sequence: CASTPIRASNQPQHF.

Concerning this clone itself: In the same sample, other DNA sequences code for this CDR3. The rearrangement links TRBV30 to TRBJ1-1, with D possibly matching TRBD1 (6 bases). Germline V gene lookup returns CDR1 GTSNPN and CDR2 SVGIG (reference sequence). This CDR3 is 13 amino acids long. V lost 0 bases to trimming and J lost 1 base, with 6 bases between them. CDR3 nucleotides: TGTGCCTGGAGTGTACAGGGGAACACTGAAGCTTTCTTT. Residues: CAWSVQGNTEAFF.

V usage is TRBV6-5 and J usage is TRBJ1-1; TRBD1 might be the D (6 bases). Per the germline V gene, CDR1 is MNHEY and CDR2 is SVGAGI. The CDR3 has 14 amino acids. V was clipped by 0 bases and J by 9 bases, with 14 bases between them. CDR3 nucleotide sequence: TGTGCCAGCAGTTACTCGAGACAGGCTGATCAAGCTTTCTTT. Its translation is CASSYSRQADQAFF.

The chain uses TRBV19 and TRBJ1-2, with 7 bases that match TRBD1. The CDR3 length is 13 residues. V gave up 7 bases and J gave up 5 bases; unmatched junction bases: 7. Germline CDR1 LNHDA, CDR2 SQIVND (reference sequence). CDR3 amino acids: CASTVDRAYGYTF. The CDR3, as DNA: TGTGCCAGTACTGTAGACAGGGCTTATGGCTACACCTTC. Variable domain in full (rest from reference TRBV19 and TRBJ1-2): DGGITQSPKYLFRKEGQNVTLSCEQNLNHDAMYWYRQDPGQGLRLIYYSQIVNDFQKGDIAEGYSVSREKKESFPLTVTSAQKNPTAFYLCASTVDRAYGYTFGSGTRLTVV.

The gene calls are TRBV6-6 and TRBJ2-1; no firm D call. Per germline, CDR1 MNHNY and CDR2 SVGAGI (reference sequence). The CDR3 is 12 amino acids. Trimming left V 6 bases short and J 6 bases short, with 9 bases between. CDR3 region: CASSQLGNEQFF. CDR3 bases: TGTGCCAGCAGCCAACTCGGCAATGAGCAGTTCTTC.

Here the CDR3 reads CASSLVSSGAYEQYF. The CDR3 DNA sequence: TGTGCCAGCAGCTTAGTCTCTAGCGGAGCCTACGAGCAGTACTTC. V and J are TRBV7-8 and TRBJ2-7; 7 nucleotides match TRBD2. The V gene end was trimmed by 1 base and the J gene end by 2 bases; junction bases not matched to a gene: 5. Germline assignment: CDR1 SGHVS and CDR2 FQNEAQ. CDR3 length: 15 residues.

The chain employs TRBV20-1 and TRBJ1-1; D gene uncertain. V dropped 4 bases and J dropped 7 bases, with 10 bases sitting between them. The CDR3 sequence is 11 residues long. CDR1 and CDR2 (germline): DFQATT, SNEGSKA (reference sequence). In DNA, the CDR3 is TGCAGTGCTAAAATGTGGCTTGAAGCTTTCTTT. This encodes CSAKMWLEAFF.

V is TRBV7-9 and J is TRBJ1-2; a weak D match, TRBD1 (5 bases). Germline V gene sequence: CDR1 SEHNR, CDR2 FQNEAQ (reference sequence). The CDR3 extends over 15 amino acids. The germline V and J ends were trimmed by 5 bases and 1 base, with 14 bases remaining between them. This chain's CDR3 is CASSPGTQGNYGYTF. In nucleotides, the CDR3 is TGTGCCAGCAGCCCCGGAACTCAGGGTAACTATGGCTACACCTTC.

The CDR3 loop reads CASSTPAAGLYGYTF. The CDR3 nucleotides are TGTGCCAGTAGTACTCCCGCGGCGGGGCTCTATGGCTACACCTTC. The chain couples TRBV19 to TRBJ1-2; possibly TRBD1 for D (5 bases). This CDR3 has 15 residues. Germline assignment: CDR1 LNHDA and CDR2 SQIVND (reference sequence). V was cut by 4 bases and J by 4 bases, with 16 bases left in between.

This chain links TRBV7-3 with TRBJ2-2, with D possibly TRBD2 on 5 matching bases. The CDR3 has 14 residues. Germline V gene data show CDR1 as SGHTA and CDR2 as FQGTGA. The V gene lost 4 bases and the J gene lost 3 bases, with 9 bases spanning the gap. CDR3 sequence (DNA): TGTGCCAGCAGCTCCTCGAGGGACACCGGGGAGCTGTTTTTT. As protein: CASSSSRDTGELFF. Combining the CDR3 with reference TRBV7-3 and TRBJ2-2 gives the whole variable domain GAGVSQTPSNKVTEKGKYVELRCDPISGHTALYWYRQSLGQGPEFLIYFQGTGAADDSGLPNDRFFAVRPEGSVSTLKIQRTERGDSAVYLCASSSSRDTGELFFGEGSRLTVL.

V is TRBV5-1 and J is TRBJ2-7; TRBD2 aligns across 10 bases. CDR1 and CDR2 (germline): SGHRS, YFSETQ. V shed 0 bases, J shed 2 bases, and the junction held 11 bases outside the gene matches. The CDR3 loop spans 18 amino acids. The CDR3 protein is CASSLVAQPTSGPYEQYF. Written as DNA, the CDR3 is TGCGCCAGCAGCTTGGTCGCCCAGCCGACTAGCGGGCCCTACGAGCAGTACTTC.

The J gene is TRBJ1-4, the V gene TRBV5-1; D remains ambiguous. CDR1 and CDR2 (germline): SGHRS, YFSETQ. This CDR3 is built from 14 residues. V was pared by 4 bases and J by 7 bases, with 14 bases between. The CDR3 DNA sequence: TGCGCCAGCAGCGGGTCGGGGTACGGTGAAAAACTGTTTTTT. Translation: CASSGSGYGEKLFF.

The J gene is TRBJ1-2, the V gene TRBV28, with D perhaps TRBD1 (5 bases). Germline V gives CDR1 MDHEN, CDR2 SYDVKM. The V end lost 5 bases, the J end lost 3 bases, and 13 bases lay between the germline ends. The CDR3 length is 14 residues. The CDR3 reads CASSGLGGDYGYTF. The DNA of the CDR3 is TGTGCCAGCAGTGGCTTGGGGGGAGACTATGGCTACACCTTC.

The rearrangement joins TRBV28 to TRBJ1-2; D possibly corresponds to TRBD1 (6 bases). V dropped 1 base and J dropped 8 bases, with 11 bases sitting between them. The germline gives CDR1 MDHEN, CDR2 SYDVKM. This CDR3 contains 13 residues. The CDR3 loop is CASSLSGTRGYTF. CDR3 DNA: TGTGCCAGCAGTTTATCGGGGACACGGGGCTACACCTTC.